The source of this T cell receptor beta chain is a study of beta chain features in type 1 diabetes. The authors reverse transcribed all of the isolated RNA, so sequencing captured expressed TCRB transcripts. TCRdb's copy holds only in-frame clones and misses some; the assay was immunoSEQ multiplex PCR. The table shows 160,000 or so clones, with 50% to 70% occurring only once. The CDR3 sequence is 15 residues long. Germline lookup yields CDR1 MGHDK and CDR2 SYGVNS. Trimming cost V 3 bases and J 8 bases; bases outside gene matches: 9. Regarding the study as a whole: Significant though moderate, a shortening of TCRB CDR3s appeared in all four CD4+ subsets of Type 1 diabetes patients.

Points on this clone: Its antigen remains unknown.

The chain links TRBV25-1 to TRBJ1-4, with 7 bases lining up with TRBD1. The TCR was taken from a man aged 25-40 years with type 1 diabetes. Material for sequencing was naive CD4+ T cells from blood. CDR3 bases: TGTGCCAGCAGTGACCCGACAGGGATAGGGGAAAAACTGTTTTTT. It encodes CASSDPTGIGEKLFF.